This T cell receptor beta chain was captured in a study of radiation and T cells in renal cell carcinoma. Per the germline V gene, CDR1 is ENHRY and CDR2 is SYGVKD. There are 19 residues in the CDR3. Trimming took 6 bases from V and 8 from J; bases not matched to a gene: 24. This table comes from immunoSEQ multiplex PCR, and its TCRdb copy is limited to in-frame clones, with some not included. The sample has 130,000 to 150,000 clones, around 90% seen once. Notes on this clone: Antigen unknown.

Time point denoted: baseline pretreatment blood. The treatment: 15 Gy SBRT to primary tumor, nephrectomy 4 weeks later. The study, taken as a whole, reports: Top tumor clonotypes rose in blood 2 weeks post-radiation, then contracted.

The TCR comes from a woman in her 70s with renal cell carcinoma. The source material was blood, sampled from a patient whose treatment included radiotherapy and nephrectomy. The rearrangement joins TRBV10-3 to TRBJ1-1, with TRBD1 identical over 10 bases. This chain's CDR3 is CAIRQPGQGERRSISEAFF. CDR3 DNA sequence: TGTGCCATCAGACAACCTGGACAGGGGGAAAGAAGAAGTATCTCGGAAGCTTTCTTT.